The 10 T cell receptor beta chains presented below share a single source sample, sequenced in a study of blood T cell repertoires in COVID-19. Sequencing used immunoSEQ multiplex PCR; TCRdb keeps in-frame clones, though not all of them. The data contain about 180,000 clones, about 88% of them singletons. Sample: PBMCs or T cells enriched from blood (not recorded which). These receptors all come from a human donor with acute COVID-19. The donor label of this sample is uncertain.

V gene TRBV30 combines with J gene TRBJ1-2; TRBD1 matches 8 bases. The CDR3 covers 17 residues. From germline, CDR1 is GTSNPN and CDR2 SVGIG (reference sequence). J was trimmed by 1 base and V by 7 bases; bases with no gene match: 17. The CDR3 DNA follows: TGTGCCTCGGAGACCTTCGCGGGACAGGCTCTTAACTATGGCTACACCTTC. Amino acids: CASETFAGQALNYGYTF.

The rearrangement uses TRBV4-1 and TRBJ1-6; 9 positions match TRBD1. The ends lost 2 bases at V and 8 bases at J; junction bases unmatched: 7. CDR1 and CDR2 from the germline V gene are MGHRA and YSYEKL. The CDR3 runs to 16 residues. This chain's CDR3 is CASSQLYRGQDSPLHF. In DNA form, the CDR3 reads TGCGCCAGCAGCCAACTTTACAGGGGGCAGGATTCACCCCTCCACTTT.

DNA of the CDR3: TGTGCCAGCAGCCTGAACAGGGGCCCAGCTGGAAACACCATATATTTT. It translates to CASSLNRGPAGNTIYF. The V call is TRBV9, the J call TRBJ1-3, with 7 positions matching TRBD1. J lost 2 bases, V lost 4 bases, and 9 bases had no gene match. CDR3 size: 16 residues. Germline V CDR1 and CDR2: SGDLS, YYNGEE.

CDR3 loop: CAISEDRGKGETQYF. CDR3 in DNA: TGTGCCATCAGTGAAGACAGGGGAAAGGGAGAGACCCAGTACTTC. V and J are TRBV10-3 and TRBJ2-5, with 8 bases that match TRBD1. V dropped 3 bases and J dropped 4; count of bases not matched to a gene: 7. The CDR3 loop spans 15 amino acids. Per the germline V gene, CDR1 is ENHRY and CDR2 is SYGVKD.

There are a few counts of this clone. The chain combines TRBV16 with TRBJ1-1; 9 bases fit TRBD1. Germline CDR1 is KGHSY and CDR2 is FQNENV. This CDR3 is built from 17 residues. V gave up 0 bases and J gave up 5 bases; unmatched junction bases: 10. In nucleotides, the CDR3 is TGTGCCAGCAGCCAATCTGACCCCGGGACAGGGTATACTGAAGCTTTCTTT. Translating it yields CASSQSDPGTGYTEAFF.

V usage is TRBV29-1 and J usage is TRBJ2-3; 7 nucleotides align to TRBD2. CDR1 is SQVTM and CDR2 is ANQGSEA in the germline V gene. J gave up 1 base and V 7 bases, and 2 bases lay outside the gene matches. The CDR3 covers 12 residues. The CDR3 DNA reads TGCAGCGCTCGGGGGGGCACAGATACGCAGTATTTT. This encodes CSARGGTDTQYF.

The CDR3 DNA reads as TGTGCCAGCAGCCGGGACAGCGACTCTGGAAACACCATATATTTT. Translated: CASSRDSDSGNTIYF. The chain carries TRBV5-4 and TRBJ1-3, with 7 bases lining up with TRBD1. With V trimmed by 4 bases and J by 0 bases, 4 bases remained unmatched. Germline V gives CDR1 SGHNT, CDR2 YYREEE (reference sequence). The CDR3 length is 15 residues.

The CDR3 nucleotides are TGCAGCGTTGTAGCGGGGGGGAGCTCCACAGATACGCAGTATTTT. Its translation is CSVVAGGSSTDTQYF. This chain connects TRBV29-1 to TRBJ2-3, with 11 bases lining up with TRBD2. CDR3 length: 15 residues. Germline trimming cut 4 bases from V and 2 bases from J; bases unmatched to any gene: 5. Germline assignment: CDR1 SQVTM and CDR2 ANQGSEA.

This chain uses TRBV18 with TRBJ2-7, with 9 positions matching TRBD1. Germline V gene lookup returns CDR1 KGHSH and CDR2 LQKENI. The length of the CDR3 is 16 residues. J gave up 4 bases and V 3 bases, and 10 bases lay outside the gene matches. The CDR3 DNA follows: TGTGCCAGCTCACCTATAGACAGGGGGACGGTATACGAGCAGTACTTC. Encoded protein: CASSPIDRGTVYEQYF.

The chain employs TRBV12-5 and TRBJ2-2, with 10 bases that match TRBD2. CDR1 is LGHNT and CDR2 is FRNRAP in the germline V gene. With V trimmed by 4 bases and J by 5 bases, 13 bases remained unmatched. CDR3 length: 18 residues. This CDR3 reads CASGWILAGVKQTGELFF. In DNA, the CDR3 is TGTGCTAGTGGTTGGATTCTAGCGGGGGTCAAACAGACCGGGGAGCTGTTTTTT. Filled out from reference TRBV12-5 and TRBJ2-2, the complete variable domain reads DARVTQTPRHKVTEMGQEVTMRCQPILGHNTVFWYRQTMMQGLELLAYFRNRAPLDDSGMPKDRFSAEMPDATLATLKIQPSEPRDSAVYFCASGWILAGVKQTGELFFGEGSRLTVL.